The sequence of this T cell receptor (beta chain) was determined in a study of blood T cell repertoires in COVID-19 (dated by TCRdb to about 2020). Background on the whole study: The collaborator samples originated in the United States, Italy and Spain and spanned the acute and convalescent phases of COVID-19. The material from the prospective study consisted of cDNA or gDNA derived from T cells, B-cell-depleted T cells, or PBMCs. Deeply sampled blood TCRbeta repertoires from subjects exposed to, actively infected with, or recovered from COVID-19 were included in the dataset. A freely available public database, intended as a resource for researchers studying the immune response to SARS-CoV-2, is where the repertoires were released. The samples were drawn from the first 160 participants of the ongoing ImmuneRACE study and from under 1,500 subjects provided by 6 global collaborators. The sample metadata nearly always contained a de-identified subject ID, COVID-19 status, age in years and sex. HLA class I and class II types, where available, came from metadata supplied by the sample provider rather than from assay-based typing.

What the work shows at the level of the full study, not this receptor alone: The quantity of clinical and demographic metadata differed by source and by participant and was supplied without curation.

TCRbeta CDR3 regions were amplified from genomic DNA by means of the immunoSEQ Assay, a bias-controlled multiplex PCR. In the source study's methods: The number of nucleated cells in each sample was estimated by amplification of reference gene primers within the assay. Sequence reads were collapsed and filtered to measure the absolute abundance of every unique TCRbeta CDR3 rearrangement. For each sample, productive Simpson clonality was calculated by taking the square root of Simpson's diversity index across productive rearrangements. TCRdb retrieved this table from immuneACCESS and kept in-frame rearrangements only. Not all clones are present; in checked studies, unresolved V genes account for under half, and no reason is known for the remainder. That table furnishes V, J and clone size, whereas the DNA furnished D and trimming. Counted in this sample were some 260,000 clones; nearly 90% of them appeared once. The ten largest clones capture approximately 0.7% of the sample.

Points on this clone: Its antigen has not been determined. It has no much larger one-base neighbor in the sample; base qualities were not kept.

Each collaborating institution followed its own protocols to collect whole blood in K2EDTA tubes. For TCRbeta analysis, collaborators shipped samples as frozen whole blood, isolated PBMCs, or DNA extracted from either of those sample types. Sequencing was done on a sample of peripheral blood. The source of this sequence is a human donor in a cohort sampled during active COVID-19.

The DNA reads as follows: TGTGCCAGCAGCTTGGGATCAGGGAAGAGTTACTTC. It is translated as CASSLGSGKSYF. The chain joins TRBV5-6 to TRBJ2-7, and perhaps TRBD1 as D gene, on 5 matching bases. The CDR3 has 12 amino acids, counting the end cysteine and phenylalanine. The only DNA kept is the CDR3, 36 bases in frame from the first base. CDR1 SGHDT and CDR2 YYEEEE are derived from the germline V gene. The germline ends are 14 bases apart after V is trimmed by 0 bases and J by 13 bases.